Shown below are 22 T cell receptor beta chains from a single sample sequenced in a study of cytomegalovirus exposure and HLA in healthy donors. PCR was performed using 60 Vbeta and 13 Jbeta primers. Sequencing used immunoSEQ multiplex PCR; TCRdb keeps in-frame clones, though not all of them. The table has roughly 180,000 clones, more than 60% seen once. Sequencing used PBMCs. These receptor sequences come from a woman between 40 and 50 years old in good health and CMV-seropositive.

The rearrangement joins TRBV5-1 to TRBJ1-1, with D unresolved. V gave up 4 bases and J gave up 5 bases, with 15 bases separating them. The CDR3 totals 14 residues. Germline CDR1 reads SGHRS; CDR2 reads YFSETQ. The CDR3, as DNA: TGCGCCAGCAGCGAACCAAATTCGGGGACTGAAGCTTTCTTT. Its protein is CASSEPNSGTEAFF.

This clone was detected only a few times. The chain is built from TRBV11-3 and TRBJ2-2; 7 bases are shared with TRBD2. Germline V gene lookup returns CDR1 SGHNT and CDR2 YENEEA. The CDR3 sequence is 16 residues long. After removal of 3 bases from V and 1 base from J, the junction contained 5 bases not matched to a gene. The CDR3 DNA follows: TGTGCCAGCAGCTTTGGTTCGGGGGGGAACACCGGGGAGCTGTTTTTT. As protein: CASSFGSGGNTGELFF.

This clone was found a few times. The V call is TRBV14, the J call TRBJ2-1; 10 bases align to TRBD2. This CDR3 comprises 17 residues. Germline loops: CDR1 SGHDN, CDR2 FVKESK. J was trimmed by 1 base and V by 4 bases; bases with no gene match: 7. Here the CDR3 DNA reads TGTGCCAGCAGCCGGCCGGGACTAGCGATTTCCTACAATGAGCAGTTCTTC. The encoded protein is CASSRPGLAISYNEQFF.

This clone was found a few times. The CDR3 coding sequence is TGTGCCAGCAGGCTACACACCGGGGAGCTGTTTTTT. Translated: CASRLHTGELFF. The genes are TRBV6-6 and TRBJ2-2; D call uncertain. The CDR3 is 12 amino acids. Germline V lookup: CDR1 MNHNY, CDR2 SVGAGI (reference sequence). Trimming pared 6 bases from V and 3 bases from J, leaving 5 bases between.

This clone turned up a few times. V usage is TRBV19 and J usage is TRBJ2-7; D gene uncertain. Germline V gene sequence: CDR1 LNHDA, CDR2 SQIVND (reference sequence). This CDR3 has 13 residues. V lost 5 bases to trimming and J lost 7 bases, with 15 bases between them. The DNA of the CDR3 is TGTGCCAGTAGTCCCCCCGGTGTAGTTGAGCAGTACTTC. This translates into CASSPPGVVEQYF. Using reference TRBV19 and TRBJ2-7 for the parts outside the CDR3, the full variable domain is DGGITQSPKYLFRKEGQNVTLSCEQNLNHDAMYWYRQDPGQGLRLIYYSQIVNDFQKGDIAEGYSVSREKKESFPLTVTSAQKNPTAFYLCASSPPGVVEQYFGPGTRLTVT.

This chain uses TRBV4-1 with TRBJ2-5, with a possible D match to TRBD2 (6 bases). This CDR3 is 15 amino acids long. The germline CDR1 and CDR2 sequences are MGHRA and YSYEKL. The germline V and J ends were trimmed by 9 bases and 5 bases, with 22 bases remaining between them. This CDR3 reads CARSQGLTRGETQYF. Written as DNA, the CDR3 is TGCGCCAGGTCTCAAGGACTAACGAGAGGGGAGACCCAGTACTTC.

Comments on this clone: The junction differs from germline at one of its ends, possibly a read error. V gene TRBV7-9 combines with J gene TRBJ2-5; tentatively, D is TRBD2 (6 bases). This CDR3 has 17 amino acids. Germline values: CDR1 SEHNR, CDR2 FQNEAQ (reference sequence). In DNA form, the CDR3 reads TGTGCCGGCAGCTTGGGGCCGGGAGAATCCCCCCAAGAGACCCAGTACTTC. It encodes CAGSLGPGESPQETQYF.

V gene TRBV5-4 combines with J gene TRBJ2-7; TRBD2 matches 7 bases. This CDR3 is 15 amino acids long. CDR1 and CDR2 from the germline V gene are SGHNT and YYREEE (reference sequence). V trimming: 4 bases; J trimming: 0 bases; junction bases outside the gene matches: 7. The CDR3 region is CASSPAGTTSYEQYF. The CDR3 nucleotides are TGTGCCAGCAGCCCCGCCGGGACTACCTCCTACGAGCAGTACTTC.

In its sample, this clone was seen a few times. CDR3 region: CASRSGNEQYF. CDR3 coding DNA: TGTGCCAGTAGATCCGGGAACGAGCAGTACTTC. The chain uses TRBV19 and TRBJ2-7, with a possible D match to TRBD2 (5 bases). CDR3 length: 11 amino acids. V lost 6 bases and J lost 5, with 8 bases in between. CDR1 LNHDA and CDR2 SQIVND come from the germline V gene (reference sequence).

This clone was detected only a few times. The genes are TRBV16 and TRBJ1-5, with D perhaps TRBD1 (5 bases). Between the trimmed V and J ends, which lost 8 bases and 6 bases, there was a span of 11 bases. This CDR3 spans 12 amino acids. The germline CDR1 and CDR2 sequences are KGHSY and FQNENV. The CDR3 is CASGQGGQPQHF. The CDR3 bases are TGTGCCAGCGGGCAGGGCGGTCAGCCCCAGCATTTT.

The sample holds a few counts of this clone. This chain connects TRBV9 to TRBJ2-3; D unresolved. Trimming took 0 bases from V and 2 from J, leaving 10 bases between them. The CDR3 is 15 amino acids. Germline V CDR1 and CDR2: SGDLS, YYNGEE. DNA of the CDR3: TGTGCCAGCAGCGTAGGTCAGGCACCCACAGATACGCAGTATTTT. Translation: CASSVGQAPTDTQYF.

CDR3 coding DNA: TGTGCCAGCAGCCCCCTGGGTAGCGGGAAGGGTAAGACCCAGTACTTC. Translation: CASSPLGSGKGKTQYF. The chain uses TRBV7-9 and TRBJ2-5; 8 nucleotides align to TRBD2. The CDR3 is 16 amino acids. The ends lost 5 bases at V and 6 bases at J; junction bases unmatched: 14. CDR1 and CDR2 from the germline V gene are SEHNR and FQNEAQ (reference sequence).

CDR3 loop: CASSLKRGFYEQYF. DNA for the CDR3: TGTGCCAGCAGTCTCAAAAGGGGATTCTACGAGCAGTACTTC. This rearrangement joins TRBV27 to TRBJ2-7; D is possibly TRBD1 (5 bases). The length of the CDR3 is 14 residues. Germline V gives CDR1 MNHEY, CDR2 SMNVEV (reference sequence). Trimming removed 5 bases at V and 3 bases at J, with 14 bases between.

This clone has just a few counts. The chain carries TRBV11-2 and TRBJ2-3, with 8 bases matching TRBD2. The CDR3 is 16 residues long. J lost 0 bases, V lost 1 base, and 3 bases had no gene match. Germline CDR1 is SGHAT and CDR2 is FQNNGV. CDR3 sequence (DNA): TGTGCCAGCAGCTTAGGGACTAGCCCTAGCACAGATACGCAGTATTTT. Protein sequence: CASSLGTSPSTDTQYF.

This rearrangement joins TRBV5-1 to TRBJ2-2, with 14 bases matching TRBD2. CDR3 length: 16 residues. The V gene end was trimmed by 4 bases and the J gene end by 6 bases; junction bases not matched to a gene: 5. CDR1 and CDR2 (germline): SGHRS, YFSETQ. CDR3 nucleotide sequence: TGCGCCAGCAGCACCGGACTAGCGGGAGGTGCCGGGGAGCTGTTTTTT. Translation: CASSTGLAGGAGELFF.

The table lists this clone with a count of one. This chain uses TRBV29-1 with TRBJ1-4, with 7 bases fitting TRBD1. The CDR3 sequence is 14 residues long. Germline V lookup: CDR1 SQVTM, CDR2 ANQGSEA. Trimming at V came to 5 bases and at J to 4 bases, leaving 7 bases not matched to a gene. The CDR3 protein is CSVHRDSGNEKLFF. CDR3 nucleotides: TGCAGCGTTCACCGGGACAGCGGTAATGAAAAACTGTTTTTT. The full variable domain, rest sourced from reference TRBV29-1 and TRBJ1-4, is SAVISQKPSRDICQRGTSLTIQCQVDSQVTMMFWYRQQPGQSLTLIATANQGSEATYESGFVIDKFPISRPNLTFSTLTVSNMSPEDSSIYLCSVHRDSGNEKLFFGSGTQLSVL.

This clone has only a few counts. The V gene is TRBV28, the J gene TRBJ2-1, with D possibly matching TRBD2 (6 bases). Germline loops: CDR1 MDHEN, CDR2 SYDVKM. V gave up 2 bases and J gave up 5 bases, with 16 bases separating them. The CDR3 runs to 16 residues. CDR3 nucleotide sequence: TGTGCCAGCAGTTTACCCATGGCGGGAACCAACAATGAGCAGTTCTTC. Translating gives CASSLPMAGTNNEQFF.

This clone was picked up many times. The same CDR3 can be traced to other DNA sequences in this sample. The V call is TRBV19, the J call TRBJ1-5, with D possibly TRBD1 on 5 matching bases. Germline-derived CDR1 and CDR2 are LNHDA and SQIVND (reference sequence). The CDR3 runs to 13 residues. The ends were cut back, 6 bases at V and 4 bases at J, with 10 bases in the middle. This CDR3 is CASSQDRNQPQHF. DNA for the CDR3: TGTGCCAGTAGCCAAGACAGAAATCAGCCCCAGCATTTT.

The chain couples TRBV7-8 to TRBJ2-1, with D perhaps matching TRBD2 (6 bases). V lost 0 bases and J lost 0, with 18 bases in between. Germline values: CDR1 SGHVS, CDR2 FQNEAQ. The CDR3 consists of 19 residues. The CDR3, as DNA: TGTGCCAGCAGCTTAGCGGTCGGGAGCACCAAACCCTCCTACAATGAGCAGTTCTTC. Encoded protein: CASSLAVGSTKPSYNEQFF.

With regard to this clone: A junction end diverges from the germline sequence, so it may reflect a read error. The CDR3 DNA is TGTGCTAGCAGCTTACGACTAGCGGACAATGAGCAGTTCTTC. This encodes CASSLRLADNEQFF. The chain is built from TRBV7-7 and TRBJ2-1; 9 bases map to TRBD2. Germline V gives CDR1 SSHAT, CDR2 FNYEAQ (reference sequence). The CDR3 covers 14 residues.

The genes are TRBV6-1 and TRBJ1-2; the match to TRBD1 covers 8 bases. Germline CDR1 reads MNHNS; CDR2 reads SASEGT. V trimming: 5 bases; J trimming: 7 bases; junction bases outside the gene matches: 6. The CDR3 is made up of 13 amino acids. This CDR3 is CASSQDRVRGYTF. Here the CDR3 DNA reads TGTGCCAGCAGTCAGGACAGGGTACGTGGCTACACCTTC.

The CDR3 sequence: CAWSKGGLAGGETQYF. As DNA, the CDR3 is TGTGCCTGGAGTAAGGGGGGACTAGCGGGAGGGGAGACCCAGTACTTC. The J gene is TRBJ2-5, the V gene TRBV30; 16 nucleotides align to TRBD2. The CDR3 has 16 amino acids. The junction had 5 bases not matched to a gene; V was cut back by 2 bases and J by 5 bases. From germline, CDR1 is GTSNPN and CDR2 SVGIG (reference sequence).